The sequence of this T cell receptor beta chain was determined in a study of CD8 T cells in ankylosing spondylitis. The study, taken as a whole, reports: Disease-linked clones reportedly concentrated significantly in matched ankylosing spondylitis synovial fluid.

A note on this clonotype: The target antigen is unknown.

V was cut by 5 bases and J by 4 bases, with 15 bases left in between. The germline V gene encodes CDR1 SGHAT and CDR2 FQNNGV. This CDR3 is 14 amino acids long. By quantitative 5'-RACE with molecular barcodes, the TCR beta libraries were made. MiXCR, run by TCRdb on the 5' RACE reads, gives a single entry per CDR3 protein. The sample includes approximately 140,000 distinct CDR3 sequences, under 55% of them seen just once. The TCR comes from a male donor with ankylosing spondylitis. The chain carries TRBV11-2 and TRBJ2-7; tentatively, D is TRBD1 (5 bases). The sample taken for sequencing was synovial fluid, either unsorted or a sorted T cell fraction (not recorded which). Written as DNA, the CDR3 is TGTGCCAGCAGCGCCACAGGAGCAACTTACGAGCAGTACTTC. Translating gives CASSATGATYEQYF.